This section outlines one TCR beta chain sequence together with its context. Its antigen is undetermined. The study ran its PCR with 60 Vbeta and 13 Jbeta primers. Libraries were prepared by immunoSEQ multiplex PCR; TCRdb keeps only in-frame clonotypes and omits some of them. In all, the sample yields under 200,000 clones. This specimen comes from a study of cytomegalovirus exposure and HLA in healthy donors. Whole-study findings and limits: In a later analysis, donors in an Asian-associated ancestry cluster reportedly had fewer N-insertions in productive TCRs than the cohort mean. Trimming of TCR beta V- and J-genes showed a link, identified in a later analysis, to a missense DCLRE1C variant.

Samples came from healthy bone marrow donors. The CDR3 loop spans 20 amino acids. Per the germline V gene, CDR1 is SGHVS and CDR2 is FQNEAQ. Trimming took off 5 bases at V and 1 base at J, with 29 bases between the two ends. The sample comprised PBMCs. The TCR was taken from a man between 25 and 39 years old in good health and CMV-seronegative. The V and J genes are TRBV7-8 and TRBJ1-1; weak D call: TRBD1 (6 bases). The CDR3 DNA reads TGTGCCAGCAGCCGCGCATACTTAAGCAGGGGAAATCGCGAGAACACTGAAGCTTTCTTT. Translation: CASSRAYLSRGNRENTEAFF.